This TCR beta chain originates from a study of CD8 T cells in Susac syndrome. In germline, CDR1 is SGHDN, CDR2 FVKESK. Trimming stripped 3 bases from V and 1 base from J, with 6 bases between. The CDR3 extends over 13 amino acids. Random hexamers were used to reverse transcribe roughly 0.5 to 1 ug of RNA. TCRdb re-called the immunoSEQ multiplex PCR reads through MiXCR, storing one row per CDR3 protein. The repertoire has about 130,000 distinct CDR3 sequences, 85% to 95% of them found once; the top ten carry roughly 0.29%. It was negative isolation that provided the CD8+ and CD4+ T cells, whereas TEMRA cells were enriched by FACS.

Sequenced material: CD8+ T cells from PBMCs. The clonotype was recovered from a human donor with multiple sclerosis. This chain uses TRBV14 with TRBJ1-1; D is uncertain. The CDR3 here is CASSHLKNTEAFF. The CDR3 nucleotides read TGTGCCAGCAGCCACCTGAAGAACACTGAAGCTTTCTTT.